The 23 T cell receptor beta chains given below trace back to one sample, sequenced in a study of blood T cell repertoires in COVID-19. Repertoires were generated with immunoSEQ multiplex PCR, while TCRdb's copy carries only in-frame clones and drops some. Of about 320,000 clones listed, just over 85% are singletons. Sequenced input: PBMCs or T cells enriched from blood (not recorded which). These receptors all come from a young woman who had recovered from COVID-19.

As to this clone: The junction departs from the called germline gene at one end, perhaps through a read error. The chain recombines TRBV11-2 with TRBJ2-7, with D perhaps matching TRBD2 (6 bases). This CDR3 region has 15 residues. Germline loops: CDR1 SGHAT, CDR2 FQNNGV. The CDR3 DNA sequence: TGTGCCAGCAGCCCCACCGGGACTTATTCCTACAAGCAGTACTTC. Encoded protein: CASSPTGTYSYKQYF.

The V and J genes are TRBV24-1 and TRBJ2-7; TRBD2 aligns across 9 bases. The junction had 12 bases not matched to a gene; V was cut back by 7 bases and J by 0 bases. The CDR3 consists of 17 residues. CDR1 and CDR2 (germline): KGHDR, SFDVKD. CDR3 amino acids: CATSGTSREGSSYEQYF. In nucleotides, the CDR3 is TGTGCCACCAGCGGGACTAGCCGGGAGGGGAGCTCCTACGAGCAGTACTTC.

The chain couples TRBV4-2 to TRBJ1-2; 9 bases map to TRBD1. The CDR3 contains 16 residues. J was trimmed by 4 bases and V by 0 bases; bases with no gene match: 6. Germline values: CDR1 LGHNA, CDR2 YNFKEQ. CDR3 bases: TGTGCCAGCAGCCAAGATCAGGGACAGGGATTCTATGGCTACACCTTC. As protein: CASSQDQGQGFYGYTF.

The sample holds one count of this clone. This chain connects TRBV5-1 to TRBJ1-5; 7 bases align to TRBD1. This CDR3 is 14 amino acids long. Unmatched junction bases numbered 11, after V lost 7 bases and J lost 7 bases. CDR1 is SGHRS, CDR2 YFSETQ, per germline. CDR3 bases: TGCGCCAGCTCACCTACGACAGGGAGCCAGCCCCAGCATTTT. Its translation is CASSPTTGSQPQHF.

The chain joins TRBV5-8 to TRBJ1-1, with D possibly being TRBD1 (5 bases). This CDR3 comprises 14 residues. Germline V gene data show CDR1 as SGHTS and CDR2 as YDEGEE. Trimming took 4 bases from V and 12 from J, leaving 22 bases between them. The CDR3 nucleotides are TGTGCCAGCAGCACAGGACAAACCAATGAATTTTCTTTCTTT. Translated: CASSTGQTNEFSFF.

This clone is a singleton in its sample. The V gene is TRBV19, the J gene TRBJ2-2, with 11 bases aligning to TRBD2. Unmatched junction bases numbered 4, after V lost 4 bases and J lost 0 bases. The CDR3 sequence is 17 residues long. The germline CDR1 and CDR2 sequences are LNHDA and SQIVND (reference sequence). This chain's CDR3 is CASSTPGLAANTGELFF. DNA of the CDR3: TGTGCCAGTAGTACCCCGGGACTAGCGGCGAACACCGGGGAGCTGTTTTTT.

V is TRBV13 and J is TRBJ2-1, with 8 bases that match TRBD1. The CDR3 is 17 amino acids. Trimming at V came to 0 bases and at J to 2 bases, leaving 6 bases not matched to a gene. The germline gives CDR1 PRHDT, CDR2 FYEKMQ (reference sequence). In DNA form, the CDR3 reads TGTGCCAGCAGCTTAGGCGGGGCAGGGGGCGCCTACAATGAGCAGTTCTTC. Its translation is CASSLGGAGGAYNEQFF.

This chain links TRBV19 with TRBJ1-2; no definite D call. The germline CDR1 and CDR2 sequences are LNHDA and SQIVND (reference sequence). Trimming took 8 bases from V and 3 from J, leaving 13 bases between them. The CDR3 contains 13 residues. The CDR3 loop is CASRIPGDYGYTF. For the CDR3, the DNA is TGTGCCAGTCGAATACCCGGGGACTATGGCTACACCTTC.

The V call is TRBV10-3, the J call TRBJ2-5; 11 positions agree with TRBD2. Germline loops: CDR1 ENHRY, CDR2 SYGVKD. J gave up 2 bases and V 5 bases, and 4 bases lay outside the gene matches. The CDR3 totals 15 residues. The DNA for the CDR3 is TGTGCCATCAGTACTAGCGGGGGCCTTCAAGAGACCCAGTACTTC. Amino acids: CAISTSGGLQETQYF.

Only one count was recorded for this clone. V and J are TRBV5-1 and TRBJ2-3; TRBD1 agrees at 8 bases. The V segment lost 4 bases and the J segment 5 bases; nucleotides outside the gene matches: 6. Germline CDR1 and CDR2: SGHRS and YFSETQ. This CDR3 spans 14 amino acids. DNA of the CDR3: TGCGCCAGCAGCCAGGACAGGGAGGAAGATACGCAGTATTTT. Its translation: CASSQDREEDTQYF.

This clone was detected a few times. The CDR3 sequence: CASSQPGQGARGYTF. CDR3 in DNA: TGCGCCAGCAGCCAACCCGGACAGGGGGCGAGGGGCTACACCTTC. The rearrangement links TRBV4-1 to TRBJ1-2, with 11 positions matching TRBD1. Germline loops: CDR1 MGHRA, CDR2 YSYEKL. This CDR3 spans 15 amino acids. J was trimmed by 8 bases and V by 2 bases; bases with no gene match: 7.

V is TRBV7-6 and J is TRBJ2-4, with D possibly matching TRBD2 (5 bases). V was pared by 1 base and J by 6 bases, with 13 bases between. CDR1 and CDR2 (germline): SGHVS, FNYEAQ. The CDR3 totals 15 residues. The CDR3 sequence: CASSLEGGGGNIQYF. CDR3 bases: TGTGCCAGCAGCTTAGAGGGTGGAGGCGGAAACATTCAGTACTTC.

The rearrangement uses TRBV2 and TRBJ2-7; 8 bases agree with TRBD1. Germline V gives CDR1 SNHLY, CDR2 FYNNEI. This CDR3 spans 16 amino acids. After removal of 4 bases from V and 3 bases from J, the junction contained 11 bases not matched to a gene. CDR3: CASSGLGTGTYYEQYF. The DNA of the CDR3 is TGTGCCAGCAGTGGTTTGGGGACAGGAACGTACTACGAGCAGTACTTC.

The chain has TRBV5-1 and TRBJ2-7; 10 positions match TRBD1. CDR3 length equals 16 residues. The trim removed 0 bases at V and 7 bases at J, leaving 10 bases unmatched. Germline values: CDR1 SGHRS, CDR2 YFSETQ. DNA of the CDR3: TGCGCCAGCAGCTTGGACCCGGGACAGGGGAGTGGAGAGCAGTACTTC. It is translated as CASSLDPGQGSGEQYF.

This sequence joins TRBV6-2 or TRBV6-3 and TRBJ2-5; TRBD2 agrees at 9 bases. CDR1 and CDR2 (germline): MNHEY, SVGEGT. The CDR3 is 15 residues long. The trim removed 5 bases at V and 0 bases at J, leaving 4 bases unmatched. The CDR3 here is CASSISGGNQETQYF. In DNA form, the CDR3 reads TGTGCCAGCAGTATTAGCGGGGGAAACCAAGAGACCCAGTACTTC.

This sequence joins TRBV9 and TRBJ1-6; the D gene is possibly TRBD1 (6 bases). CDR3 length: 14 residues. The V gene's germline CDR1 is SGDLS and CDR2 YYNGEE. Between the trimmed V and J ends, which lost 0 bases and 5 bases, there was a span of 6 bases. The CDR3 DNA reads TGTGCCAGCAGCGTAGGGACAGATAATTCACCCCTCCACTTT. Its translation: CASSVGTDNSPLHF.

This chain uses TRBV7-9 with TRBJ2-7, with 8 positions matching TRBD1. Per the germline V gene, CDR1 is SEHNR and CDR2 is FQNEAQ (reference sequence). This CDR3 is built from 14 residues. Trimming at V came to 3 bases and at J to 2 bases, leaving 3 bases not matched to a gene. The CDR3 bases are TGTGCCAGCAGCTTTGGGACAGGTACCTACGAGCAGTACTTC. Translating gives CASSFGTGTYEQYF.

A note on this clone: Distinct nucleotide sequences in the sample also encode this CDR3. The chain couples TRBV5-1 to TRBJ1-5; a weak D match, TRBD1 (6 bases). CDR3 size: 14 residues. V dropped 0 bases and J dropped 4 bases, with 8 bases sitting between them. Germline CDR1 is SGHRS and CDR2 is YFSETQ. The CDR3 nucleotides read TGCGCCAGCAGCTTGGAAGGGGGAAATCAGCCCCAGCATTTT. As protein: CASSLEGGNQPQHF.

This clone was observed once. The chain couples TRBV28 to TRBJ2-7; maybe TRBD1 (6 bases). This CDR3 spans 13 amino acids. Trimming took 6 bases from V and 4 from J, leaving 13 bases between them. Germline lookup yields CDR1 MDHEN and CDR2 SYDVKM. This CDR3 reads CASRQGQLYEQYF. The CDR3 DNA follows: TGTGCCAGCAGACAAGGACAGCTGTACGAGCAGTACTTC.

The CDR3 region has the DNA TGTGCCAGCAGTCGGGGACTAGCGGGAGCGGGCGAGCAGTACTTC. Protein sequence: CASSRGLAGAGEQYF. V gene TRBV6-5 combines with J gene TRBJ2-7, with 14 bases identical to TRBD2. Germline CDR1 is MNHEY and CDR2 is SVGAGI. There are 15 residues in the CDR3. Trimming took 5 bases from V and 6 from J; bases not matched to a gene: 6.

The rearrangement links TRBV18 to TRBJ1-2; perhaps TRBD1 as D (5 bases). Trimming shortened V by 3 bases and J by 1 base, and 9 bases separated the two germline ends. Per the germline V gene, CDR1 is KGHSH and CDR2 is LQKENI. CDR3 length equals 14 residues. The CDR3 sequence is CASSPMTVNYGYTF. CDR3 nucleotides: TGTGCCAGCTCACCGATGACAGTTAACTATGGCTACACCTTC.

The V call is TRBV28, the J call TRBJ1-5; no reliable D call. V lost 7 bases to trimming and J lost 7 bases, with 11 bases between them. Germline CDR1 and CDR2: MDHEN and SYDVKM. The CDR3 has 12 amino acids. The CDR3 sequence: CASKEGYQPQHF. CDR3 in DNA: TGTGCCAGCAAGGAGGGATACCAGCCCCAGCATTTT.

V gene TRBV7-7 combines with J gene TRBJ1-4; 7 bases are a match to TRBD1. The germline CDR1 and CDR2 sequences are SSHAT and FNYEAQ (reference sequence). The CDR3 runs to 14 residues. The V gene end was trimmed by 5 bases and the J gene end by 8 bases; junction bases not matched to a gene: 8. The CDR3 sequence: CASSPIGTAEKLFF. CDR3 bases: TGTGCCAGCAGCCCCATCGGGACAGCCGAAAAACTGTTTTTT.